One sample yielded the 2 T cell receptor beta chains listed below, sequenced in a study of cytomegalovirus exposure and HLA in healthy donors. In the PCR, 60 Vbeta and 13 Jbeta primers were used. Sequenced by immunoSEQ multiplex PCR; TCRdb stores in-frame clones only, minus some. The sample contains under 35,000 clones, 65% of which appear only once. What was sequenced was PBMCs. The receptors originated from a man in his forties or fifties in good health and CMV-seropositive.

This clone is a singleton in its sample. The chain has TRBV4-1 and TRBJ2-3, with 7 bases lining up with TRBD1. J was trimmed by 3 bases and V by 7 bases; bases with no gene match: 10. CDR3 length: 15 amino acids. CDR1 and CDR2 (germline): MGHRA, YSYEKL. Here the CDR3 reads CASKDGDSSTDTQYF. CDR3 DNA sequence: TGCGCCAGCAAAGACGGGGACAGTTCAACAGATACGCAGTATTTT.

The chain employs TRBV2 and TRBJ2-5, with 7 bases lining up with TRBD1. The junction had 5 bases not matched to a gene; V was cut back by 8 bases and J by 5 bases. CDR1 is SNHLY, CDR2 FYNNEI, per germline. CDR3 size: 12 residues. The CDR3 region has the DNA TGTGCCAGCCACAGGGGCCCCGAGACCCAGTACTTC. The encoded protein is CASHRGPETQYF.